These T cell receptor beta chains were read from a single sample in a study of T-cell reconstitution after alpha-beta-depleted transplantation in children. Using its own MiXCR run on the PCR reads, TCRdb lists one record per CDR3 protein. The sample comprises 65,000 to 90,000 distinct CDR3 sequences, about 11% of which are singletons, and around 14% rests with the top ten. This specimen was PBMCs, taken before TCRalphabeta/CD19-depleted stem cell transplant. The receptors originated from a boy aged 5 to 17 with acute myeloid leukemia, due to receive a stem cell transplant. Each CDR3 is given with its conserved first and last residue.

TRBV6-2/TRBV6-3,17,CASSYRGLAGEYNEQFF
TRBV20-1,15,CSARDLGSGTGELFF
TRBV7-9,14,CASSLTGQNQPQHF
TRBV10-3,17,CAISEVASGASYNEQFF
TRBV5-1,13,CATSGWGGNEQFF
TRBV5-1,13,CASTEDYQETQYF
TRBV20-1,16,CSARPGRASYNEKLFF
TRBV20-1,14,CSARLAGGTDTQYF
TRBV25-1,16,CASSDQGTGVREKLFF
TRBV7-2,15,CASSPPWRDNEKLFF
TRBV11-2,16,CASSLARVKSYNEQFF
TRBV13,13,CASSLERTYGYTF
TRBV29-1,12,CSVQGASYEQYF
TRBV12-3/TRBV12-4,10,CASSPGRMYF
TRBV9,15,CASSVLGISTDTQYF
TRBV5-1,15,CASRNPGQGINEQYF
TRBV4-2,20,CAMGSNLLADTITGYNEQFF
TRBV5-1,17,CASSLGNRGANTGELFF
TRBV28,16,CASSFLQGMGNTEAFF
TRBV29-1,13,CSVVGRLNTEAFF
TRBV20-1,18,CSARDIQPGGGNTGELFF
TRBV12-3/TRBV12-4,16,CASSPDLGYSNQPQHF
TRBV5-1,14,CASSSGQGVAGYTF
TRBV6-5,14,CASSSKLRDYGYTF
TRBV15,16,CATSRYSGGSGNEQFF
TRBV12-3/TRBV12-4,12,CASSPTGIGYTF
TRBV27,14,CASSLAFSGYTQYF
TRBV6-1,14,CASRGGGVQETQYF
TRBV11-2,12,CASSFGHYEQYF
TRBV29-1,13,CSATGLNTGELFF
TRBV29-1,14,CSVDYGQRGYEQYF
TRBV11-2,12,CASSLSEETQYF
TRBV20-1,14,CSATPGGELTPQHF
TRBV7-9,14,CASSPLSGQETQYF
TRBV6-5,17,CASSRPGLAGKTDTQYF
TRBV11-3,14,CASSLGETSNEQFF
TRBV2,15,CASSGSGLSNQPQHF
TRBV15,17,CATSRARGRVTPYEQYF
TRBV11-2,16,CASSSSNSGGADTQYF
TRBV15,16,CATSRDMQGTNQPQHF
TRBV7-9,12,CASSGGTFEQFF
TRBV4-3,19,CASSQDRRPSGSNSYEQYF
TRBV6-5,13,CASSYGTEDGYTF
TRBV3-1,17,CASSQGPSRVLSYEQYF
TRBV7-9,16,CASSLVAGPGDNEQFF
TRBV20-1,16,CSASGDFSFTTDTQYF
TRBV10-1,14,CASSEDSSGNTIYF
TRBV3-1,13,CASSQRANTEAFF
TRBV6-1,15,CASTRQGMGADTQYF
TRBV15,17,CATSRPERGRAGETQYF
TRBV24-1,13,CATSDFSFYEQYF
TRBV6-2/TRBV6-3,17,CASSYPGLAGSSYEQYF
TRBV10-2,14,CASNEVGLNTEAFF
TRBV6-1,18,CASRLSGTSGRTGDEQFF
TRBV12-3/TRBV12-4,10,CATSGDTIYF
TRBV20-1,13,CSATGQNTGELFF
TRBV4-3,17,CASSQELLFSSYNEQFF
TRBV20-1,15,CSASKVLGHFNEQFF
TRBV7-2,14,CASSTDAAPYEQYF